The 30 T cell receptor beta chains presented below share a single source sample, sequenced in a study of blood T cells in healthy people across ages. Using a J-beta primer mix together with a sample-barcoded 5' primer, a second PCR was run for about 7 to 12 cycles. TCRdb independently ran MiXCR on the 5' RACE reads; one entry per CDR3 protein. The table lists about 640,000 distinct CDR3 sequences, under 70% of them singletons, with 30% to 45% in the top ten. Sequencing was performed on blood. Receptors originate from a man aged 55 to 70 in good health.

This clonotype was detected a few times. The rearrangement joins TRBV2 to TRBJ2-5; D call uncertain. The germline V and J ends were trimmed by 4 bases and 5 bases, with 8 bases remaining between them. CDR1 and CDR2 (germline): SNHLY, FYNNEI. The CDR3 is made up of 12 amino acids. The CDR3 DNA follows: TGTGCCAGCAGTGGGGTAAGGGAGACCCAGTACTTC. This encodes CASSGVRETQYF.

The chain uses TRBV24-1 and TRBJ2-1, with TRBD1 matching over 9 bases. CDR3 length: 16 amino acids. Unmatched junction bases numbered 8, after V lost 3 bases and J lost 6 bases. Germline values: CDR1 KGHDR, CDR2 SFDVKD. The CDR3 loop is CATSDLDRGLTNEQFF. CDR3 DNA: TGTGCCACCAGTGATCTCGACAGGGGGTTGACCAATGAGCAGTTCTTC.

CDR3 sequence reads: CASAGATDTQYF. The CDR3 DNA follows: TGTGCCAGCGCAGGGGCCACAGATACGCAGTATTTT. The chain combines TRBV12-3 or TRBV12-4 with TRBJ2-3, with D tentatively TRBD1 (6 bases). Trimming took 8 bases from V and 2 from J, leaving 8 bases between them. CDR3 length: 12 amino acids.

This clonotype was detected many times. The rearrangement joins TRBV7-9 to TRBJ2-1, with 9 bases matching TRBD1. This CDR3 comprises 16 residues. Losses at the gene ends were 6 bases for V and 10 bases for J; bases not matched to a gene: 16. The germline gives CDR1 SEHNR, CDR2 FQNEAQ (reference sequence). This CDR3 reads CASSLKGQGRHGEQFF. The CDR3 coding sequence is TGTGCCAGCAGTTTAAAAGGACAGGGGCGTCACGGGGAGCAGTTCTTC. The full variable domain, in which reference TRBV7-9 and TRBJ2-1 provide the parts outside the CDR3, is DTGVSQNPRHKITKRGQNVTFRCDPISEHNRLYWYRQTLGQGPEFLTYFQNEAQLEKSRLLSDRFSAERPKGSFSTLEIQRTEQGDSAMYLCASSLKGQGRHGEQFFGPGTRLTVL.

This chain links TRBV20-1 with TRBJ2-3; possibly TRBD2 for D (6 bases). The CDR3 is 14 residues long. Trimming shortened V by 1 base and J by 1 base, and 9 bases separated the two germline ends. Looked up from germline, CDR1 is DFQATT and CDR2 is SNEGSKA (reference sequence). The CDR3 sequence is CSARGRVGTDTQYF. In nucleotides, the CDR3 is TGCAGTGCTAGAGGGAGGGTTGGCACAGATACGCAGTATTTT.

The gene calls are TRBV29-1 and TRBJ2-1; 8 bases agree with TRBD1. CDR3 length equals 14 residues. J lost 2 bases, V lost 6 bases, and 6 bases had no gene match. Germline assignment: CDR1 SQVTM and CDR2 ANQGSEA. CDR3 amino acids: CSVKQGAPYNEQFF. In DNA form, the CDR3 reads TGCAGCGTAAAGCAGGGGGCCCCCTACAATGAGCAGTTCTTC.

CDR3 nucleotides: TGTGCCAGCAGTTTATCTTCAGGGGTCGAAGCTTTCTTT. Translation gives CASSLSSGVEAFF. The chain uses TRBV27 and TRBJ1-1; weak D call: TRBD1 (6 bases). The CDR3 runs 13 residues. Germline lookup yields CDR1 MNHEY and CDR2 SMNVEV (reference sequence). Trimming left V 0 bases short and J 8 bases short, with 10 bases between.

The CDR3 spells CASSQTGGAGGSYNEQFF. In nucleotides, the CDR3 is TGTGCCAGCAGCCAAACAGGGGGCGCGGGGGGGTCCTACAATGAGCAGTTCTTC. The chain couples TRBV3-1 to TRBJ2-1; tentatively, D is TRBD1 or TRBD2 (9 bases each). The CDR3 consists of 18 residues. The germline V gene encodes CDR1 LGHDT and CDR2 YNNKEL (reference sequence). V dropped 2 bases and J dropped 1 base, with 18 bases sitting between them.

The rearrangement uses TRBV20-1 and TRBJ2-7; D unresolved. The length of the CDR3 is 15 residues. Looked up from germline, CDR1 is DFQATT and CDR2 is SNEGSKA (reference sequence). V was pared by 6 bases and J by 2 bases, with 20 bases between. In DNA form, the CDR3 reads TGCAGTGCCCGGAGCCCCCGGAGTCGGGCCTACGAGCAGTACTTC. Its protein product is CSARSPRSRAYEQYF.

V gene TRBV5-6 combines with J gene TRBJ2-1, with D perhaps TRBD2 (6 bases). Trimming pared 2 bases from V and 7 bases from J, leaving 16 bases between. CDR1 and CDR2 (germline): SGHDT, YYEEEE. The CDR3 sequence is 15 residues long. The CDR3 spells CASSFFPGLSNEQFF. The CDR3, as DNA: TGTGCCAGCAGCTTTTTCCCGGGACTCTCTAATGAGCAGTTCTTC.

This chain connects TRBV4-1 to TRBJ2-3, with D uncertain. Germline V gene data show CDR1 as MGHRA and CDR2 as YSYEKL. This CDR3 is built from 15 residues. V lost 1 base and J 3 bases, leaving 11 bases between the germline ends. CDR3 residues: CASSQVGFVTDTQYF. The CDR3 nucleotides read TGCGCCAGCAGCCAAGTAGGCTTCGTAACAGATACGCAGTATTTT.

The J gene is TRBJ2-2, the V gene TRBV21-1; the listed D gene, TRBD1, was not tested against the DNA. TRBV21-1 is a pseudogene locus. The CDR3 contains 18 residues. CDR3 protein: CASSKGWDRGRCTGELFF. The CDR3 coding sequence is TGTGCCAGCAGCAAAGGATGGGACAGGGGGCGGTGCACCGGGGAGCTGTTTTTT.

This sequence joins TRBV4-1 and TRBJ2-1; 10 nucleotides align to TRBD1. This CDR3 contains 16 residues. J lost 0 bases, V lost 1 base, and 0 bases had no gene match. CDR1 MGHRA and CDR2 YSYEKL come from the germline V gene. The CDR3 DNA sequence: TGCGCCAGCAGCCAAGGACAGGGGGCCTCCTACAATGAGCAGTTCTTC. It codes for CASSQGQGASYNEQFF.

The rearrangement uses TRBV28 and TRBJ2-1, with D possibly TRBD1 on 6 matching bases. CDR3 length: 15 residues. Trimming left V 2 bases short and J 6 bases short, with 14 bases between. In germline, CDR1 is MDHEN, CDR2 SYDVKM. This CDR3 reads CASSLTGFLGNEQFF. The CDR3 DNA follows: TGTGCCAGCAGTTTAACAGGGTTTTTGGGCAATGAGCAGTTCTTC.

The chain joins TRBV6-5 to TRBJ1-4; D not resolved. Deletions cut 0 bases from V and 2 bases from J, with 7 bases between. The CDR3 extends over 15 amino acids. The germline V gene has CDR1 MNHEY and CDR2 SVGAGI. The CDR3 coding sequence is TGTGCCAGCAGTTACTCGATGGAGACTAATGAAAAACTGTTTTTT. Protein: CASSYSMETNEKLFF.

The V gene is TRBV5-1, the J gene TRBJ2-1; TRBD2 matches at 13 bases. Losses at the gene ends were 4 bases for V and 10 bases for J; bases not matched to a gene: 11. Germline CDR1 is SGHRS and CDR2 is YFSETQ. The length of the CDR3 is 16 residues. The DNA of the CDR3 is TGCGCCAGCAGCCAAGGGACTAGCGGGGCCTTAGGGGAGCAGTTCTTC. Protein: CASSQGTSGALGEQFF.

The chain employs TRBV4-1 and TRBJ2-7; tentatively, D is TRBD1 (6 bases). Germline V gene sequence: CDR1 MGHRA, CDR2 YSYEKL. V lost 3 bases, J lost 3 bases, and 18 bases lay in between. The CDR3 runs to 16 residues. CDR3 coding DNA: TGCGCCAGCAGCCACCTCGGGCAGGGGACCTTCTACGAGCAGTACTTC. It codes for CASSHLGQGTFYEQYF.

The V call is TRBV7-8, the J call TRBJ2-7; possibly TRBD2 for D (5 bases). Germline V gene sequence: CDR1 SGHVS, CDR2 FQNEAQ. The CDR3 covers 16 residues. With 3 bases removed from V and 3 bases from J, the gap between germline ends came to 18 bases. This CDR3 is CASSFSAGTDYYEQYF. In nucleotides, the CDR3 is TGTGCCAGCAGCTTTTCGGCTGGTACAGACTACTACGAGCAGTACTTC.

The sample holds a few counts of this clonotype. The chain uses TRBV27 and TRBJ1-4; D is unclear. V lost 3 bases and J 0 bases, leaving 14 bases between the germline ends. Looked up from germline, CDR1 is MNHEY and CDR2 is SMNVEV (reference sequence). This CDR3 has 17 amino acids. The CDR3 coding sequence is TGTGCCAGCAGTTTTGACCTCATGGGCGCAACTAATGAAAAACTGTTTTTT. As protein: CASSFDLMGATNEKLFF.

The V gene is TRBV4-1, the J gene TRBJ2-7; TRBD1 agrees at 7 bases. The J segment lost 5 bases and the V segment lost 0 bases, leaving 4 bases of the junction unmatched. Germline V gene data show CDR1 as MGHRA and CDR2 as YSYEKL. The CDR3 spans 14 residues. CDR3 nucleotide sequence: TGCGCCAGCAGCCAAGACGGGGACAGCCACGAGCAGTACTTC. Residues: CASSQDGDSHEQYF.

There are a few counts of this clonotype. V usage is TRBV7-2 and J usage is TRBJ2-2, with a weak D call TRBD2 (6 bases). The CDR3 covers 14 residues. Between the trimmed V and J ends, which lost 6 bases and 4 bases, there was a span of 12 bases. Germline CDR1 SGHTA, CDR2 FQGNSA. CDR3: CASSPQEGTGELFF. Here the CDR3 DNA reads TGTGCCAGCAGTCCGCAGGAGGGCACCGGGGAGCTGTTTTTT.

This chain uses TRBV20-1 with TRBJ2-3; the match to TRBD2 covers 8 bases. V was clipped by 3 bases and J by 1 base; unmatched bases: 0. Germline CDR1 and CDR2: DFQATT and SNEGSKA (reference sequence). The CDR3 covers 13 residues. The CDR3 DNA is TGCAGTGCTAGCGGGGGGGGCACAGATACGCAGTATTTT. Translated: CSASGGGTDTQYF.

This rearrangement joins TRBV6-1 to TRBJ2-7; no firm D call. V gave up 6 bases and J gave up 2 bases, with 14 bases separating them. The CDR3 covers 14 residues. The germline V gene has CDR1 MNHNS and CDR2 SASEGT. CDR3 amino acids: CASRLQADPYEQYF. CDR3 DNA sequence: TGTGCCAGCAGACTTCAGGCCGACCCCTACGAGCAGTACTTC.

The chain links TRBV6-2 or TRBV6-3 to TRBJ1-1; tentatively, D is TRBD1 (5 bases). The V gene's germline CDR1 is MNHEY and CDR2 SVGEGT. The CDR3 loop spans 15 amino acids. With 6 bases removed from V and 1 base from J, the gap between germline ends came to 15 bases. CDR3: CASRSDRTTNTEAFF. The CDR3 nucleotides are TGTGCCAGCAGATCCGACAGAACCACGAACACTGAAGCTTTCTTT.

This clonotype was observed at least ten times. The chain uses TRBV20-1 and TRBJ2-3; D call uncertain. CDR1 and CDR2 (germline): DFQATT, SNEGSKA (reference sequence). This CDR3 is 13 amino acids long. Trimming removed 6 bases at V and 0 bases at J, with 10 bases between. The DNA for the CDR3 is TGCAGTGCCCTGGAGTTGAGCACAGATACGCAGTATTTT. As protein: CSALELSTDTQYF.

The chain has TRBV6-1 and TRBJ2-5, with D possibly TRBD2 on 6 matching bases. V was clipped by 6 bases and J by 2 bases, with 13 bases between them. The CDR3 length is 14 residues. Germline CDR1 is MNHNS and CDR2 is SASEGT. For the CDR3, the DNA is TGTGCCAGCAGAGAACGGGACTCACAAGAGACCCAGTACTTC. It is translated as CASRERDSQETQYF.

In DNA, the CDR3 is TGCAGTGCTAGTGTAGCGGGGGAACCCTACGAGCAGTACTTC. This gives the protein CSASVAGEPYEQYF. This chain connects TRBV20-1 to TRBJ2-7, with 9 bases that match TRBD2. The CDR3 has 14 amino acids. J gave up 2 bases and V 3 bases, and 5 bases lay outside the gene matches. CDR1 DFQATT and CDR2 SNEGSKA come from the germline V gene (reference sequence).

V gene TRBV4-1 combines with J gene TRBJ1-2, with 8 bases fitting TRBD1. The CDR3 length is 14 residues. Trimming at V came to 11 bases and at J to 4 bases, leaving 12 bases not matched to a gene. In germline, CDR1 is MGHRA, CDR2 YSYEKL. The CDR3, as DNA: TGCGCCTCCCGGGGACAGGATGGGTTCTATGGCTACACCTTC. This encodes CASRGQDGFYGYTF.

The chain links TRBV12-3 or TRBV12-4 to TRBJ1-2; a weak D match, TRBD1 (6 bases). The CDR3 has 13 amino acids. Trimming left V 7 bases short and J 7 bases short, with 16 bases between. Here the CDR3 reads CASTLGGGSGYTF. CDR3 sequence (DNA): TGTGCCAGCACCCTAGGAGGGGGAAGTGGCTACACCTTC.

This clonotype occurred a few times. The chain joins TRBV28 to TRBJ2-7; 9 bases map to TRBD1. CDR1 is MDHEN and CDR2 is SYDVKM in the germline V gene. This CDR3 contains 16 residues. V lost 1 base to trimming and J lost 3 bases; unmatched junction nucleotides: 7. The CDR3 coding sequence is TGTGCCAGCAGTTTATTTTCGGGACAGGGTGACTACGAGCAGTACTTC. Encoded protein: CASSLFSGQGDYEQYF.